One sample yielded the 30 T cell receptor beta chains listed below, sequenced in a study of CXCR3-negative and CXCR3-positive naive CD8 T cells. The antigens of these receptors remain unknown. Carrying UMI labels, the TRB cDNA libraries were prepared through 5' RACE. Reprocessing the 5' RACE reads, TCRdb reports a single entry for every CDR3 protein and omits DNA. This listing includes more than 80,000 distinct CDR3 sequences. Notes on the study in general: Higher TRB CDR3 hydrophobicity marked CXCR3-positive naive cells relative to CXCR3-negative naive cells.

The sequencing sample was made of naive CXCR3+ CD8+ T cells from blood. Stated subset: CD45RO-CCR7+CD27+CD95- naive CD8+ T cells expressing CXCR3 (TNR3+). These receptors were collected from a human donor in good health. Some clones in this sample may be carry-over from other donors' samples.

This chain connects TRBV20-1 to TRBJ1-1. CDR3 length equals 12 residues. CDR1 is DFQATT and CDR2 is SNEGSKA in the germline V gene (reference sequence). CDR3 loop: CSASHGNTEAFF.

The chain uses TRBV18 and TRBJ2-2. The CDR3 is 15 residues long. CDR1 is KGHSH and CDR2 is LQKENI in the germline V gene. The CDR3 spells CASSLTQKNTGELFF.

The V call is TRBV5-1, the J call TRBJ2-5; TCRdb outputs TRBD2, but without DNA this stays unchecked. This CDR3 contains 15 residues. Germline CDR1 and CDR2: SGHRS and YFSETQ. Here the CDR3 reads CASSSPVGGQETQYF.

This chain links TRBV7-9 with TRBJ1-1; the TRBD1 assignment by TCRdb is unverifiable without DNA. Germline values: CDR1 SEHNR, CDR2 FQNEAQ (reference sequence). The length of the CDR3 is 15 residues. This CDR3 is CASSSGTLQNTEAFF.

The rearrangement joins TRBV4-2 to TRBJ2-7; the TRBD1 assignment by TCRdb is unverifiable without DNA. The CDR3 covers 14 residues. Germline V gives CDR1 LGHNA, CDR2 YNFKEQ. The CDR3 reads CASSQGYAGDEQYF.

The V call is TRBV3-1, the J call TRBJ1-2; TCRdb proposes TRBD1, but this gene call is untestable without DNA. CDR1 is LGHDT, CDR2 YNNKEL, per germline (reference sequence). This CDR3 comprises 15 residues. Here the CDR3 reads CASSKPGQGHYGYTF.

The gene calls are TRBV7-2 and TRBJ2-4; TCRdb names TRBD1, which stays unverified in the absence of DNA. The CDR3 sequence is 21 residues long. CDR1 and CDR2 from the germline V gene are SGHTA and FQGNSA. The CDR3 sequence: CASSLELRRGDPTLTKNIQYF.

J is TRBJ2-7 and V is TRBV20-1. Germline V gene sequence: CDR1 DFQATT, CDR2 SNEGSKA (reference sequence). The CDR3 covers 14 residues. The CDR3 loop reads CSARDSNTNYEQYF.

The V gene is TRBV7-9, the J gene TRBJ2-3; TCRdb indicates TRBD1, and absent DNA this call remains unverified. The CDR3 contains 18 residues. CDR1 SEHNR and CDR2 FQNEAQ come from the germline V gene (reference sequence). CDR3 protein: CASTARDREFRGVETQYF.

V is TRBV4-3 and J is TRBJ1-1. In germline, CDR1 is LGHNA, CDR2 YSLEER. This CDR3 has 15 residues. Here the CDR3 reads CASSQDGRGDTEAFF.

The chain couples TRBV28 to TRBJ2-2. CDR1 is MDHEN, CDR2 SYDVKM, per germline. This CDR3 is 14 amino acids long. The CDR3 reads CASSHRVNTGELFF.

The chain has TRBV21-1 and TRBJ2-2; TCRdb indicates TRBD2, and absent DNA this call remains unverified. TRBV21-1 is a documented pseudogene. The CDR3 runs 16 residues. CDR3 region: CASSNLGAGQTGELFF.

The rearrangement uses TRBV19 and TRBJ2-1; no DNA is available, so the TRBD2 call from TCRdb remains unchecked. The germline CDR1 and CDR2 sequences are LNHDA and SQIVND (reference sequence). This CDR3 spans 16 amino acids. This chain's CDR3 is CASSIASGRSYNEQFF. The full variable domain, in which reference TRBV19 and TRBJ2-1 provide the parts outside the CDR3, is DGGITQSPKYLFRKEGQNVTLSCEQNLNHDAMYWYRQDPGQGLRLIYYSQIVNDFQKGDIAEGYSVSREKKESFPLTVTSAQKNPTAFYLCASSIASGRSYNEQFFGPGTRLTVL.

The V and J genes are TRBV27 and TRBJ2-2; there is no DNA to check the TCRdb D call of TRBD1. Germline V CDR1 and CDR2: MNHEY, SMNVEV (reference sequence). The CDR3 covers 16 residues. The CDR3 here is CASRIRTGRGTGELFF.

This chain uses TRBV29-1 with TRBJ2-7; TCRdb returns TRBD2, unconfirmable since there is no DNA. CDR3 length: 13 amino acids. Germline CDR1 is SQVTM and CDR2 is ANQGSEA. The CDR3 loop reads CSVATGLPLEQYF.

The chain recombines TRBV5-1 with TRBJ2-3; TCRdb calls TRBD2, which cannot be checked without DNA. Looked up from germline, CDR1 is SGHRS and CDR2 is YFSETQ. The CDR3 has 19 amino acids. The CDR3 is CASSLGVAGVLTSTDTQYF.

This rearrangement joins TRBV6-2 or TRBV6-3 to TRBJ2-1; the TCRdb D gene call, TRBD1, has no DNA to confirm it. The germline CDR1 and CDR2 sequences are MNHEY and SVGEGT. The CDR3 spans 15 residues. CDR3 loop: CASSYVQGGYNEQFF.

This rearrangement joins TRBV20-1 to TRBJ1-1; TCRdb proposes TRBD1, but this gene call is untestable without DNA. Germline-derived CDR1 and CDR2 are DFQATT and SNEGSKA (reference sequence). CDR3 length equals 15 residues. CDR3 in amino acids: CSALGGVSMNTEAFF.

V gene TRBV6-2 or TRBV6-3 combines with J gene TRBJ2-1; absent DNA, TCRdb's TRBD1 call cannot be checked. Germline V gene sequence: CDR1 MNHEY, CDR2 SVGEGT. The CDR3 is 14 residues long. The CDR3 is CASSGQGAYNEQFF.

The chain employs TRBV7-9 and TRBJ1-1; with no DNA, the TCRdb D assignment of TRBD1 cannot be verified. Germline assignment: CDR1 SEHNR and CDR2 FQNEAQ (reference sequence). The CDR3 has 15 amino acids. CDR3 sequence reads: CASSLITGGSTEAFF.

J is TRBJ2-7 and V is TRBV7-9; TCRdb indicates TRBD1, and absent DNA this call remains unverified. CDR1 and CDR2 (germline): SEHNR, FQNEAQ (reference sequence). There are 12 residues in the CDR3. The CDR3 is CASSPGRNEQYF.

This chain links TRBV19 with TRBJ2-7. The CDR3 loop spans 14 amino acids. The germline V gene encodes CDR1 LNHDA and CDR2 SQIVND (reference sequence). The CDR3 loop is CASNLAGSTYEQYF.

The gene calls are TRBV5-1 and TRBJ2-1; TCRdb gives TRBD2 as the D gene, but with no DNA this cannot be confirmed. Germline CDR1 and CDR2: SGHRS and YFSETQ. CDR3 size: 14 residues. This CDR3 is CASSWTSGYNEQFF.

J is TRBJ2-2 and V is TRBV29-1; TCRdb selects TRBD2, and the lack of DNA leaves this call unchecked. The CDR3 runs to 15 residues. Per germline, CDR1 SQVTM and CDR2 ANQGSEA. CDR3 sequence reads: CSARLAGGFTGELFF.

The rearrangement links TRBV7-9 to TRBJ1-1; TCRdb indicates TRBD1, and absent DNA this call remains unverified. The CDR3 consists of 14 residues. Germline V lookup: CDR1 SEHNR, CDR2 FQNEAQ (reference sequence). The CDR3 is CASSSQGGNTEAFF. The variable domain in full, with the rest retrieved from reference TRBV7-9 and TRBJ1-1, is DTGVSQNPRHKITKRGQNVTFRCDPISEHNRLYWYRQTLGQGPEFLTYFQNEAQLEKSRLLSDRFSAERPKGSFSTLEIQRTEQGDSAMYLCASSSQGGNTEAFFGQGTRLTVV.

This sequence joins TRBV9 and TRBJ1-5; TCRdb lists TRBD1, though no DNA is available to test this call. Germline values: CDR1 SGDLS, CDR2 YYNGEE. The CDR3 extends over 15 amino acids. This CDR3 reads CASSVGGQLNQPQHF.

J is TRBJ2-3 and V is TRBV29-1; TCRdb's D call, TRBD1, is unchecked because there is no DNA. CDR3 length: 12 amino acids. Germline CDR1 and CDR2: SQVTM and ANQGSEA. The CDR3 region is CSVWRGPNTQYF.

The chain has TRBV19 and TRBJ1-1; no DNA is available, so the TRBD1 call from TCRdb remains unchecked. The CDR3 has 14 residues. Per the germline V gene, CDR1 is LNHDA and CDR2 is SQIVND (reference sequence). The CDR3 protein is CASSPAGGNTEAFF.

V and J are TRBV2 and TRBJ2-1; TCRdb's D gene call, TRBD2, goes unchecked for lack of DNA. Germline V gives CDR1 SNHLY, CDR2 FYNNEI. CDR3 length equals 16 residues. Here the CDR3 reads CASSGTSGGELREQFF.

The J gene is TRBJ2-1, the V gene TRBV11-3. The CDR3 contains 13 residues. The germline V gene has CDR1 SGHNT and CDR2 YENEEA. The CDR3: CASSLGTTSEQFF. Full variable domain (outside the CDR3, taken from reference TRBV11-3 and TRBJ2-1): EAGVVQSPRYKIIEKKQPVAFWCNPISGHNTLYWYLQNLGQGPELLIRYENEEAVDDSQLPKDRFSAERLKGVDSTLKIQPAELGDSAVYLCASSLGTTSEQFFGPGTRLTVL.